These 27 T cell receptor beta chains came from one sample sequenced in a study of T cell responses to AZD1222 COVID-19 vaccine. Sequenced by immunoSEQ multiplex PCR; TCRdb stores in-frame clones only, minus some. The data contain over 120,000 clones, approximately 94% of them singletons. The sequencing here drew on peripheral blood, taken on day 0 of AZD1222 vaccination. The receptors come from an adult in good health.

The chain uses TRBV27 and TRBJ2-7, with D tentatively TRBD2 (7 bases). The CDR3 has 16 residues. V lost 6 bases and J lost 4, with 22 bases in between. Per the germline V gene, CDR1 is MNHEY and CDR2 is SMNVEV (reference sequence). The CDR3 region is CASSPRGGAELYEQYF. The CDR3 coding sequence is TGTGCCAGCAGCCCGAGGGGGGGCGCCGAATTATACGAGCAGTACTTC.

The chain recombines TRBV24-1 with TRBJ1-5; 9 bases are shared with TRBD1. This CDR3 has 13 amino acids. V lost 5 bases to trimming and J lost 7 bases; unmatched junction nucleotides: 2. The germline CDR1 and CDR2 sequences are KGHDR and SFDVKD. This CDR3 is CATSAGQGQPQHF. The CDR3 region has the DNA TGTGCCACCAGTGCGGGACAGGGACAGCCCCAGCATTTT.

The gene calls are TRBV4-1 and TRBJ1-6; a possible D gene is TRBD1 (5 bases). The V gene's germline CDR1 is MGHRA and CDR2 YSYEKL. The CDR3 spans 19 residues. V shed 2 bases and J shed 8 bases, with 25 bases lying between them. The CDR3 coding sequence is TGCGCCAGCAGCCAACCCCTAAGTGGCGTTGGGACGGGTTATTCACCCCTCCACTTT. This gives the protein CASSQPLSGVGTGYSPLHF.

The gene calls are TRBV12-3 or TRBV12-4 and TRBJ1-2, with 8 bases aligning to TRBD1. The length of the CDR3 is 12 residues. V lost 7 bases, J lost 7 bases, and 5 bases stayed unmatched. The CDR3 bases are TGTGCCAGCACGTTACAGGGGGTTGGCTACACCTTC. Translation gives CASTLQGVGYTF.

This clone was counted a few times. The V call is TRBV7-2, the J call TRBJ1-2; D gene ambiguous. Germline loops: CDR1 SGHTA, CDR2 FQGNSA. The V end was cut by 1 base, the J end by 14 bases, with 17 bases between. This CDR3 has 13 residues. The CDR3 DNA sequence: TGTGCCAGCAGCTTAGTCACTGAGGGAGCTAGGACCTTC. Its protein product is CASSLVTEGARTF.

The rearrangement uses TRBV19 and TRBJ2-1, with 10 bases identical to TRBD1. The CDR3 contains 16 residues. In germline, CDR1 is LNHDA, CDR2 SQIVND (reference sequence). V lost 5 bases to trimming and J lost 0 bases; unmatched junction nucleotides: 4. The CDR3 loop is CASSYRTGGSYNEQFF. The CDR3 nucleotides read TGTGCCAGTAGTTACCGGACAGGGGGCTCCTACAATGAGCAGTTCTTC.

V usage is TRBV5-8 and J usage is TRBJ2-1; TRBD1 matches at 7 bases. After removal of 0 bases from V and 6 bases from J, the junction contained 6 bases not matched to a gene. The CDR3 has 15 residues. Germline V lookup: CDR1 SGHTS, CDR2 YDEGEE. The CDR3 bases are TGTGCCAGCAGCTTGGTGGGACAGAGGTCCAATGAGCAGTTCTTC. It codes for CASSLVGQRSNEQFF.

The chain combines TRBV28 with TRBJ1-2; D gene uncertain. Trimming pared 6 bases from V and 4 bases from J, leaving 21 bases between. CDR1 is MDHEN, CDR2 SYDVKM, per germline. This CDR3 has 16 amino acids. The CDR3 protein is CASSLSGGFFAYGYTF. DNA of the CDR3: TGTGCCAGCAGCCTTTCGGGAGGGTTCTTTGCCTATGGCTACACCTTC.

The chain couples TRBV3-1 (or the pseudogene TRBV3-2) to TRBJ2-7, with 9 bases aligning to TRBD1. The J segment lost 1 base and the V segment lost 6 bases, leaving 7 bases of the junction unmatched. CDR1 and CDR2 from the germline V gene are LGHDT and YNNKEL (reference sequence). There are 15 residues in the CDR3. CDR3 amino acids: CASRPGQGSSYEQYF. Written as DNA, the CDR3 is TGTGCCAGCAGACCCGGACAGGGGTCGTCCTACGAGCAGTACTTC.

The genes are TRBV3-1 (or the pseudogene TRBV3-2) and TRBJ1-2, with D tentatively TRBD1 (6 bases). Germline V gene lookup returns CDR1 LGHDT and CDR2 YNNKEL (reference sequence). The CDR3 extends over 13 amino acids. The V and J ends lost 3 bases and 4 bases respectively, with 9 bases between them. The CDR3 reads CASSQDSIYGYTF. CDR3 DNA: TGTGCCAGCAGCCAGGACAGTATCTATGGCTACACCTTC.

The J gene is TRBJ1-2, the V gene TRBV9, with 8 bases matching TRBD1. From germline, CDR1 is SGDLS and CDR2 YYNGEE. V dropped 3 bases and J dropped 5; count of bases not matched to a gene: 9. The CDR3 runs to 15 residues. The DNA for the CDR3 is TGTGCCAGCAGCGCCACGACAGGGGTTGAATATGGCTACACCTTC. This encodes CASSATTGVEYGYTF.

This clone has just one count. The CDR3 nucleotides read TGTGCCAGCAGCCAAGATCCTGAGCTGGATGAGCAGTTCTTC. Protein product: CASSQDPELDEQFF. The chain carries TRBV4-2 and TRBJ2-1; D uncertain. From germline, CDR1 is LGHNA and CDR2 YNFKEQ. V dropped 0 bases and J dropped 8 bases, with 11 bases sitting between them. The CDR3 spans 14 residues.

The chain joins TRBV11-2 to TRBJ2-7; a possible D gene is TRBD1 (6 bases). The V end was cut by 4 bases, the J end by 4 bases, with 26 bases between. This CDR3 spans 18 amino acids. Germline V gene data show CDR1 as SGHAT and CDR2 as FQNNGV. The CDR3 loop is CASSSLGRLPGQSYEQYF. CDR3 bases: TGTGCCAGCAGCTCCTTAGGCCGTCTCCCCGGACAGTCTTACGAGCAGTACTTC.

The chain employs TRBV5-6 and TRBJ2-3; 11 bases are a match to TRBD2. CDR3 length equals 15 residues. The junction had 4 bases not matched to a gene; V was cut back by 0 bases and J by 7 bases. Germline values: CDR1 SGHDT, CDR2 YYEEEE. CDR3 DNA sequence: TGTGCCAGCAGCTTGGGTCTAGCGGGGGGCCATACGCAGTATTTT. Translating it yields CASSLGLAGGHTQYF.

This clone was observed once. The gene calls are TRBV18 and TRBJ2-1, with D perhaps matching TRBD2 (5 bases). CDR1 and CDR2 from the germline V gene are KGHSH and LQKENI. V shed 5 bases and J shed 1 base, with 12 bases lying between them. The CDR3 is made up of 15 amino acids. The CDR3 protein is CASSVSGNSYNEQFF. The CDR3 nucleotides are TGTGCCAGCTCAGTATCGGGAAATTCCTACAATGAGCAGTTCTTC.

The chain uses TRBV5-4 and TRBJ1-1, with 7 bases lining up with TRBD1. The germline gives CDR1 SGHNT, CDR2 YYREEE (reference sequence). This CDR3 comprises 17 residues. Unmatched junction bases numbered 18, after V lost 4 bases and J lost 6 bases. As DNA, the CDR3 is TGTGCCAGCAGCAAAGGCCGACAGGGTTGGCTCAGACCTGAAGCTTTCTTT. This gives the protein CASSKGRQGWLRPEAFF.

V is TRBV7-9 and J is TRBJ2-5, with 13 nucleotides matching TRBD2. The germline V gene encodes CDR1 SEHNR and CDR2 FQNEAQ (reference sequence). The J segment lost 0 bases and the V segment lost 3 bases, leaving 1 base of the junction unmatched. The CDR3 extends over 16 amino acids. CDR3 sequence (DNA): TGTGCCAGCAGCTTTGGGACTAGCGGGGACCAAGAGACCCAGTACTTC. Amino acid sequence: CASSFGTSGDQETQYF.

The chain links TRBV4-1 to TRBJ1-6; D might be TRBD1 (5 bases). The CDR3 spans 16 residues. The V end lost 1 base, the J end lost 13 bases, and 20 bases lay between the germline ends. Per germline, CDR1 MGHRA and CDR2 YSYEKL. Here the CDR3 reads CASSQGSRAALWPLHF. CDR3 sequence (DNA): TGCGCCAGCAGCCAAGGGAGCAGGGCTGCTCTGTGGCCCCTCCACTTT.

This clone was observed once. The CDR3 region has the DNA TGTGCCAGCAGTTTATTTGTGAGCGAGCAGTACTTC. Translated, it gives CASSLFVSEQYF. The chain combines TRBV12-3 or TRBV12-4 with TRBJ2-7; D not certain. With 2 bases removed from V and 6 bases from J, the gap between germline ends came to 8 bases. The CDR3 contains 12 residues.

V and J are TRBV30 and TRBJ1-1; D might be TRBD1 (5 bases). The ends were cut back, 5 bases at V and 3 bases at J, with 19 bases in the middle. CDR1 GTSNPN and CDR2 SVGIG come from the germline V gene (reference sequence). There are 15 residues in the CDR3. The CDR3 reads CAWDRRGFLDTEAFF. DNA of the CDR3: TGTGCCTGGGACCGGCGGGGGTTTTTGGACACTGAAGCTTTCTTT.

The chain combines TRBV12-3 or TRBV12-4 with TRBJ2-3; weak D call: TRBD2 (6 bases). CDR3 size: 13 residues. The V gene lost 6 bases and the J gene lost 3 bases, with 10 bases spanning the gap. CDR3 region: CASRRDSTDTQYF. DNA of the CDR3: TGTGCCAGCAGACGGGACTCGACAGATACGCAGTATTTT.

This clone was observed once. The chain uses TRBV9 and TRBJ2-6; D is unresolved. Germline V lookup: CDR1 SGDLS, CDR2 YYNGEE. V was clipped by 3 bases and J by 3 bases, with 7 bases between them. The length of the CDR3 is 14 residues. The CDR3 DNA sequence: TGTGCCAGCAGCGCCGTCGATGGGGCCAACGTCCTGACTTTC. Translating gives CASSAVDGANVLTF.

V and J are TRBV30 and TRBJ2-7; D not certain. With 0 bases removed from V and 2 bases from J, the gap between germline ends came to 11 bases. Germline CDR1 GTSNPN, CDR2 SVGIG (reference sequence). The CDR3 is made up of 14 amino acids. DNA for the CDR3: TGTGCCTGGAGTGTCCCCAGCGCCGCCTACGAGCAGTACTTC. As protein: CAWSVPSAAYEQYF.

The rearrangement links TRBV7-3 to TRBJ2-1, with 11 bases fitting TRBD1. This CDR3 comprises 16 residues. V lost 5 bases and J lost 2; bases outside the gene matches: 5. Germline assignment: CDR1 SGHTA and CDR2 FQGTGA. CDR3 sequence reads: CASSPRTGGAYNEQFF. CDR3 in DNA: TGTGCCAGCAGCCCCAGGACAGGGGGCGCCTACAATGAGCAGTTCTTC.

The rearrangement joins TRBV7-8 to TRBJ1-4; the match to TRBD1 covers 9 bases. The CDR3 contains 14 residues. V shed 6 bases and J 7 bases; nucleotides not matched to a gene: 6. Germline V gene sequence: CDR1 SGHVS, CDR2 FQNEAQ. CDR3 in DNA: TGTGCCAGCAGGGAACAGGGGGCCGGTGAAAAACTGTTTTTT. It translates to CASREQGAGEKLFF.

This clone occurred a few times. The J gene is TRBJ2-1, the V gene TRBV4-2, with TRBD2 matching 7 bases. The CDR3 length is 15 residues. CDR1 is LGHNA and CDR2 is YNFKEQ in the germline V gene. The V and J ends lost 5 bases and 2 bases, in that order; junction bases with no gene match: 6. CDR3 loop: CASSNTSEAYNEQFF. The CDR3 bases are TGTGCCAGCAGCAACACTAGCGAGGCCTACAATGAGCAGTTCTTC.

In its sample, this clone was seen a few times. The chain links TRBV7-2 to TRBJ2-7; TRBD1 matches 9 bases. The germline V gene has CDR1 SGHTA and CDR2 FQGNSA. This CDR3 is built from 15 residues. J was trimmed by 6 bases and V by 7 bases; bases with no gene match: 13. The chain's CDR3 is CASIPTGTGSSEQYF. CDR3 nucleotide sequence: TGTGCCAGCATTCCAACCGGGACAGGGTCTTCCGAGCAGTACTTC.